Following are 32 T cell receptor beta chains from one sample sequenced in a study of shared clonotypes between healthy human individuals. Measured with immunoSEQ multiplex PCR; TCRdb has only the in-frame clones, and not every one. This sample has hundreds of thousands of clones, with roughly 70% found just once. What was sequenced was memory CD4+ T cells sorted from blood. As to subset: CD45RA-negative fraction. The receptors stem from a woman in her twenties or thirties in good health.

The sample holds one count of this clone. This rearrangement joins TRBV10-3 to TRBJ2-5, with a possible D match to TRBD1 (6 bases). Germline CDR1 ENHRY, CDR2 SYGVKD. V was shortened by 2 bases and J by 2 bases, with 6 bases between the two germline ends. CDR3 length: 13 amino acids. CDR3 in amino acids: CAISETGQETQYF. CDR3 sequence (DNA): TGTGCCATCAGTGAGACAGGGCAAGAGACCCAGTACTTC.

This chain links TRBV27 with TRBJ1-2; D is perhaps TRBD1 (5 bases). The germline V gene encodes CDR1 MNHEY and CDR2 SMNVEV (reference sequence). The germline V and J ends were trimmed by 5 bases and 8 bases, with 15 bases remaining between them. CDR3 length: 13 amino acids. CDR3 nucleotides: TGTGCCAGCAGTCCTCGGGGGTCAGGGGGCTACACCTTC. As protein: CASSPRGSGGYTF.

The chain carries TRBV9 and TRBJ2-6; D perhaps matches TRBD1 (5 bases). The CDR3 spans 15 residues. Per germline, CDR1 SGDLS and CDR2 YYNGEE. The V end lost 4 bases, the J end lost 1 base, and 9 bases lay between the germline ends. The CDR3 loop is CASSPQGSGANVLTF. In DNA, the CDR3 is TGTGCCAGCAGCCCTCAGGGTTCTGGGGCCAACGTCCTGACTTTC.

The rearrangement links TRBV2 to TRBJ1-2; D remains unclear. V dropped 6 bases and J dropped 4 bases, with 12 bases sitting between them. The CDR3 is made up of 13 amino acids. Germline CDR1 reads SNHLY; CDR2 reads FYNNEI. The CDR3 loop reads CASRYSLPYGYTF. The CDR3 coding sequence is TGTGCCAGCAGGTATAGCCTCCCCTATGGCTACACCTTC.

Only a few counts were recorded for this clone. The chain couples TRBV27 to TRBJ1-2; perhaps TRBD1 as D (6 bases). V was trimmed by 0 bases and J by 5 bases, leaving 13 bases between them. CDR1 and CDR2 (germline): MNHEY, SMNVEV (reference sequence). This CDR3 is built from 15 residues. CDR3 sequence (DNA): TGTGCCAGCAGTTTATCGCTTCCAGGGGTTTATGGCTACACCTTC. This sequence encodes CASSLSLPGVYGYTF.

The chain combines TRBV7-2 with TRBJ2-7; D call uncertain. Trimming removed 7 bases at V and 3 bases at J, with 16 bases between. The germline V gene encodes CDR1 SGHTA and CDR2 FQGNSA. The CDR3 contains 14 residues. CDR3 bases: TGTGCCAGCACCACTTACTATTCAGGCTACGAGCAGTACTTC. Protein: CASTTYYSGYEQYF. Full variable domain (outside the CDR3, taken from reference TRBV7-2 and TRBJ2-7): GAGVSQSPSNKVTEKGKDVELRCDPISGHTALYWYRQSLGQGLEFLIYFQGNSAPDKSGLPSDRFSAERTGGSVSTLTIQRTQQEDSAVYLCASTTYYSGYEQYFGPGTRLTVT.

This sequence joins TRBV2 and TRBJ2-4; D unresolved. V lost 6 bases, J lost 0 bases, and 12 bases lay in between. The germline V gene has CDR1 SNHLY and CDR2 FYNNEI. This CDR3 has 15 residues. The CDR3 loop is CASRGLAIAKNIQYF. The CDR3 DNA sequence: TGTGCCAGCAGGGGTTTGGCCATAGCCAAAAACATTCAGTACTTC. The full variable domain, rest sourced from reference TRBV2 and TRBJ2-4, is EPEVTQTPSHQVTQMGQEVILRCVPISNHLYFYWYRQILGQKVEFLVSFYNNEISEKSEIFDDQFSVERPDGSNFTLKIRSTKLEDSAMYFCASRGLAIAKNIQYFGAGTRLSVL.

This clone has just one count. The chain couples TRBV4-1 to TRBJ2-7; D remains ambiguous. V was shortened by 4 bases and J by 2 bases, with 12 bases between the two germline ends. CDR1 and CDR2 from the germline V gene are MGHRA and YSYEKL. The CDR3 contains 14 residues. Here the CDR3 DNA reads TGCGCCAGCAGCCCTGGTCCTAATCCCTACGAGCAGTACTTC. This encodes CASSPGPNPYEQYF.

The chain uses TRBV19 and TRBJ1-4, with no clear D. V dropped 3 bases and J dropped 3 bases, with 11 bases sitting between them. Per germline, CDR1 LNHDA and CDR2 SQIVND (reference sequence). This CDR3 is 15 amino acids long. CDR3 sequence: CASSIRTAANEKLFF. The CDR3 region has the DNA TGTGCCAGTAGTATCCGGACGGCCGCTAATGAAAAACTGTTTTTT. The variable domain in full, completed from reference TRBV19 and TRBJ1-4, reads DGGITQSPKYLFRKEGQNVTLSCEQNLNHDAMYWYRQDPGQGLRLIYYSQIVNDFQKGDIAEGYSVSREKKESFPLTVTSAQKNPTAFYLCASSIRTAANEKLFFGSGTQLSVL.

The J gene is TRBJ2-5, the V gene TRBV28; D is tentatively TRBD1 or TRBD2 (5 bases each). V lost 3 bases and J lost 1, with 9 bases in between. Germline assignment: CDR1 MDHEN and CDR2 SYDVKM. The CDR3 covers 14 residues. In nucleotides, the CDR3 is TGTGCCAGCAGTTTGGGACCACCCCAAGAGACCCAGTACTTC. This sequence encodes CASSLGPPQETQYF.

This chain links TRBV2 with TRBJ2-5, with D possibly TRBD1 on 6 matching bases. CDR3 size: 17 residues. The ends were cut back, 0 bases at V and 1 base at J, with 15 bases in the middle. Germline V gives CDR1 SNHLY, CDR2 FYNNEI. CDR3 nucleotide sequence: TGTGCCAGCAGTGAAGCCAGGAATCCAGGGGTCCAAGAGACCCAGTACTTC. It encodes CASSEARNPGVQETQYF.

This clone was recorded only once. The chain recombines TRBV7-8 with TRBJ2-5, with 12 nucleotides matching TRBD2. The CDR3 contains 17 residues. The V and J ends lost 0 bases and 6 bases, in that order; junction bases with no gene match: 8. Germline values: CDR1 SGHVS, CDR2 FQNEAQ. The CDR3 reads CASSLAQTSGSGKTQYF. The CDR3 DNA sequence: TGTGCCAGCAGCTTAGCGCAGACTAGCGGGAGTGGTAAGACCCAGTACTTC.

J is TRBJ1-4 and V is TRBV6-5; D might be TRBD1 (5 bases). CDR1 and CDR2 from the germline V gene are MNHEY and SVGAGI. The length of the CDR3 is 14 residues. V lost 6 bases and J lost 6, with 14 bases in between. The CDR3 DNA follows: TGTGCCAGCAGCCCAGGGTTATCGTATGAAAAACTGTTTTTT. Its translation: CASSPGLSYEKLFF.

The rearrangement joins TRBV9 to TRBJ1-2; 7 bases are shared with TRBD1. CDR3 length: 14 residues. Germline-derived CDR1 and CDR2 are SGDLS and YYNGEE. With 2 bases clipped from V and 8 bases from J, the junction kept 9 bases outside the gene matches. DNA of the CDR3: TGTGCCAGCAGCGTTCAAGGACAGGTCGGGGGCTACACCTTC. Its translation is CASSVQGQVGGYTF.

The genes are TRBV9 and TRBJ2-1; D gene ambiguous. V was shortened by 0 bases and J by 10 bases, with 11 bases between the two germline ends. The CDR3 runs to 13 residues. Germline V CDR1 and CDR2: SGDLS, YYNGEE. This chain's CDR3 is CASSVGPEGEQFF. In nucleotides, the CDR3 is TGTGCCAGCAGCGTAGGCCCGGAAGGAGAGCAGTTCTTC.

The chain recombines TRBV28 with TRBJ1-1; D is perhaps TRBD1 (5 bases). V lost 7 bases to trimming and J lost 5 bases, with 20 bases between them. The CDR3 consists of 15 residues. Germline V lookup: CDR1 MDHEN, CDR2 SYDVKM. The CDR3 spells CASNAWGGVGTEAFF. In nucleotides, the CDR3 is TGTGCCAGCAACGCCTGGGGAGGGGTGGGTACTGAAGCTTTCTTT. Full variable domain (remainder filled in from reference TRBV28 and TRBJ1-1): DVKVTQSSRYLVKRTGEKVFLECVQDMDHENMFWYRQDPGLGLRLIYFSYDVKMKEKGDIPEGYSVSREKKERFSLILESASTNQTSMYLCASNAWGGVGTEAFFGQGTRLTVV.

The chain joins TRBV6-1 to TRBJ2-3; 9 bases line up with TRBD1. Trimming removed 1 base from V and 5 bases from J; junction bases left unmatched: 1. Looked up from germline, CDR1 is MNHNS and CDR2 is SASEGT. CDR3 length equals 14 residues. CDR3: CASSEDRGRDTQYF. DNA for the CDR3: TGTGCCAGCAGTGAAGACAGGGGGCGAGATACGCAGTATTTT.

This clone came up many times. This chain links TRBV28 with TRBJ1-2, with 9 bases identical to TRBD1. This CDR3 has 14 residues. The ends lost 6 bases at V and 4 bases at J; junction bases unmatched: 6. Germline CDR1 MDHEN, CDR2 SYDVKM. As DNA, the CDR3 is TGTGCCAGCAGCGGAGGGACAGGGAGCTATGGCTACACCTTC. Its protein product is CASSGGTGSYGYTF.

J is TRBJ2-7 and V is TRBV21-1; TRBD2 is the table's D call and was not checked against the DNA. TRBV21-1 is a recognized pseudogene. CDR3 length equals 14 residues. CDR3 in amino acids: CASSKLVLAYEQYF. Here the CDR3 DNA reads TGTGCCAGCAGCAAGTTGGTACTAGCCTACGAGCAGTACTTC.

The CDR3 DNA follows: TGTGCCAGCAGGAAGGCAGGGAAGAACGAGCAGTACTTC. Translation: CASRKAGKNEQYF. This chain connects TRBV6-5 to TRBJ2-7; D may be TRBD1 (5 bases). Germline lookup yields CDR1 MNHEY and CDR2 SVGAGI. The CDR3 has 13 amino acids. V lost 6 bases to trimming and J lost 5 bases, with 14 bases between them.

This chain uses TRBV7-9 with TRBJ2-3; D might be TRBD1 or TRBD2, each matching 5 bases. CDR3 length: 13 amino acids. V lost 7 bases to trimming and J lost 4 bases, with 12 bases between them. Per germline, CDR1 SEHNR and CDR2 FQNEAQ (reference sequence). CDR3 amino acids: CASNGGGSDTQYF. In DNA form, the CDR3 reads TGTGCCAGCAATGGGGGTGGATCAGATACGCAGTATTTT.

The CDR3 is CASSPQGAHNTEAFF. CDR3 DNA sequence: TGTGCCAGCAGTCCACAGGGGGCTCATAACACTGAAGCTTTCTTT. The chain employs TRBV6-5 and TRBJ1-1; 9 bases agree with TRBD1. V lost 5 bases and J lost 2; bases outside the gene matches: 6. CDR1 is MNHEY, CDR2 SVGAGI, per germline. There are 15 residues in the CDR3.

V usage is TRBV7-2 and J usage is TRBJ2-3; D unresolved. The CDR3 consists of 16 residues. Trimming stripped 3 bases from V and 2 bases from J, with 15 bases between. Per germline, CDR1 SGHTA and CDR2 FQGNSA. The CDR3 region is CASSFSGTPLTDTQYF. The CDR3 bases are TGTGCCAGCAGCTTCTCCGGAACCCCACTCACAGATACGCAGTATTTT.

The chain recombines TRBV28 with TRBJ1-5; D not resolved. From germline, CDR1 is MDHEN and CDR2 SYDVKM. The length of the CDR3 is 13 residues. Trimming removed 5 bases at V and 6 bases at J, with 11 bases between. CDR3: CASSTLAVQPQHF. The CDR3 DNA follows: TGTGCCAGCAGTACCTTGGCGGTTCAGCCCCAGCATTTT.

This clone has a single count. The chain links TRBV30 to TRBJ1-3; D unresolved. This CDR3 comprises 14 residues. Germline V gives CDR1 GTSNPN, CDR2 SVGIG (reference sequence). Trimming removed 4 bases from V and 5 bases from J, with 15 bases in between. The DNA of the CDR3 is TGTGCCTGGAACCCTGGGTCTTCCCGAAACACCATATATTTT. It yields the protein CAWNPGSSRNTIYF. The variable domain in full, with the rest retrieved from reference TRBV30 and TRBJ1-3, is SQTIHQWPATLVQPVGSPLSLECTVEGTSNPNLYWYRQAAGRGLQLLFYSVGIGQISSEVPQNLSASRPQDRQFILSSKKLLLSDSGFYLCAWNPGSSRNTIYFGEGSWLTVV.

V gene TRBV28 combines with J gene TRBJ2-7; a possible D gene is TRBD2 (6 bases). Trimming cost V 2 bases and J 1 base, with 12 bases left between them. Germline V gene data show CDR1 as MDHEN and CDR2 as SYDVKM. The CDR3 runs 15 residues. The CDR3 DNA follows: TGTGCCAGCAGTTTACCCGGGACTTCATCCTACGAGCAGTACTTC. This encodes CASSLPGTSSYEQYF.

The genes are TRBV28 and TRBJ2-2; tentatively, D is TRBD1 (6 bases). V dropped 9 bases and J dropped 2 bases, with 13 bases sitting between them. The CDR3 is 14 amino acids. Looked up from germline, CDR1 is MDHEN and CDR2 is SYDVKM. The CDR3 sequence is CASLTGQNTGELFF. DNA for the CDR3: TGTGCCAGTCTGACGGGACAAAACACCGGGGAGCTGTTTTTT.

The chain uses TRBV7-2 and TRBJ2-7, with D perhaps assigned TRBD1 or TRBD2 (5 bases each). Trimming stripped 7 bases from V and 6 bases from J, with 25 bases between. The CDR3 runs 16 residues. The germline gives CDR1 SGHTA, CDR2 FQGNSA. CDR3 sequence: CASILGVGLTTGEQYF. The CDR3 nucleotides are TGTGCCAGCATACTAGGGGTCGGACTTACGACCGGCGAGCAGTACTTC.

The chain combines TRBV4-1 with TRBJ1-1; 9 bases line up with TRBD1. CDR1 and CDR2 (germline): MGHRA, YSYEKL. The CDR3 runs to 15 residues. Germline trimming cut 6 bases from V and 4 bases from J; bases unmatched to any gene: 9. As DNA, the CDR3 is TGCGCCAGCAGACGAATACAGGGGGCTACCACTGAAGCTTTCTTT. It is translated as CASRRIQGATTEAFF.

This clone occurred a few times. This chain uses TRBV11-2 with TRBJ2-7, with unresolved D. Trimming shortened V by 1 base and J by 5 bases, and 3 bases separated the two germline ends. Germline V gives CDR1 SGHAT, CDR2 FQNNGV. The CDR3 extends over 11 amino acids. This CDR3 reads CASSLAHEQYF. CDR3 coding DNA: TGTGCCAGCAGCTTAGCCCACGAGCAGTACTTC.

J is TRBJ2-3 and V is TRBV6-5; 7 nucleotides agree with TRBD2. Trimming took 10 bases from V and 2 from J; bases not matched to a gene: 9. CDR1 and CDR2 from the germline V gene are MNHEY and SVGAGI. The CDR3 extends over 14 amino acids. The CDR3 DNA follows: TGTGCCACCAAAGCGGGGTACTTCACAGATACGCAGTATTTT. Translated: CATKAGYFTDTQYF.

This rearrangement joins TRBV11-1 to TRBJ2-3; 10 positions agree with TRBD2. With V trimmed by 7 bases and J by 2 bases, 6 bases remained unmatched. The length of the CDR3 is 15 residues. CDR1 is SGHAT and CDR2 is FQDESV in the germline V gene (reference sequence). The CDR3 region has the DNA TGTGCCAGCAAGTGGACTAGCGGCCCCACAGATACGCAGTATTTT. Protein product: CASKWTSGPTDTQYF.